This T cell receptor beta chain was sequenced in a study of blood T cell repertoires in COVID-19. This CDR3 comprises 16 residues. The V gene end was trimmed by 3 bases and the J gene end by 7 bases; junction bases not matched to a gene: 7. Germline-derived CDR1 and CDR2 are LNHDA and SQIVND (reference sequence). Source study methods: Amplifying reference gene primers gave estimates of nucleated cell counts. Some clones are missing from TCRdb's copy, which holds only in-frame ones; the method was immunoSEQ multiplex PCR. Clone size and V and J calls were adopted from that table, with D and trimming inferred from the DNA. The sample has 95,000 to 150,000 clones; 70% to 85% are singletons.

This receptor was obtained from a woman between 65 and 79 years old with acute or convalescent COVID-19. Specimen: peripheral blood. V is TRBV19 and J is TRBJ2-2, with TRBD2 identical over 11 bases. For the CDR3, the DNA is TGTGCCAGTAGTATCCTTAGCGGGGGGGCTGGCGGGGAGCTGTTTTTT. It codes for CASSILSGGAGGELFF.